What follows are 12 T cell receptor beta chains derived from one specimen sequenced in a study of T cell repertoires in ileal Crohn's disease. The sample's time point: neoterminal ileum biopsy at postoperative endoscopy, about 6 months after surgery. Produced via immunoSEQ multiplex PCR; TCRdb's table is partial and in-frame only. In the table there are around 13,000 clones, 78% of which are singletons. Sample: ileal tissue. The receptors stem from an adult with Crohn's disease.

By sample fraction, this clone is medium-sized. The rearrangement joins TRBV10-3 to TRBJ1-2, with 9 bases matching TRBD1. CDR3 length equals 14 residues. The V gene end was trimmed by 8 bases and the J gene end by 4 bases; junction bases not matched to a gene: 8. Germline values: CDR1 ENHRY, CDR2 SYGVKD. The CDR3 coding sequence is TGTGCCATCTCCAGACAGGGGGTTTCCTATGGCTACACCTTC. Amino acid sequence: CAISRQGVSYGYTF.

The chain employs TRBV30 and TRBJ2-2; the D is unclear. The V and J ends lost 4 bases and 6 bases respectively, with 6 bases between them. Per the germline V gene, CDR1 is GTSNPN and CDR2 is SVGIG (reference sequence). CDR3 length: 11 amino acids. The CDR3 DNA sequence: TGTGCCTGGACTCTTGCCGGGGAGCTGTTTTTT. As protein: CAWTLAGELFF.

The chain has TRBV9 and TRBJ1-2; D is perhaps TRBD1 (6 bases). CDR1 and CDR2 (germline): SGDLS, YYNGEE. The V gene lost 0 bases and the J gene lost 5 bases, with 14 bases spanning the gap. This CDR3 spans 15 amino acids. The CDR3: CASSVGGRGVYGYTF. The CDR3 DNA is TGTGCCAGCAGCGTAGGGGGGAGGGGGGTTTATGGCTACACCTTC. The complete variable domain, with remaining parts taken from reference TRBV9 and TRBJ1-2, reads DSGVTQTPKHLITATGQRVTLRCSPRSGDLSVYWYQQSLDQGLQFLIQYYNGEERAKGNILERFSAQQFPDLHSELNLSSLELGDSALYFCASSVGGRGVYGYTFGSGTRLTVV.

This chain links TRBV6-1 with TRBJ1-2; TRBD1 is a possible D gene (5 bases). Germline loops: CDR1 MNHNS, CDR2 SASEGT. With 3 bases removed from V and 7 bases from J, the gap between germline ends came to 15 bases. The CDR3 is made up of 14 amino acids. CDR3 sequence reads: CASSDLQGWSGYTF. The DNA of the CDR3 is TGTGCCAGCAGTGACCTGCAGGGTTGGAGTGGCTACACCTTC.

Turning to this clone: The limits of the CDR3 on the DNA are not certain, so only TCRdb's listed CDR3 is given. CDR3 sequence: CASSTSTGGEQYF. V usage is TRBV6-1 and J usage is TRBJ2-7; the DNA was not compared with TRBD2, the D call given in the table. The CDR3 contains 13 residues when both ends are counted. CDR1 and CDR2 (germline): MNHNS, SASEGT.

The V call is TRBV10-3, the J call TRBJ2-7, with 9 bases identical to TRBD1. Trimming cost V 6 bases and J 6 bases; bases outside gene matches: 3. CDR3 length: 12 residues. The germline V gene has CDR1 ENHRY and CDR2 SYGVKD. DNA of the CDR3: TGTGCCATCAGCCCGGGACAGGGCGAGCAGTACTTC. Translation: CAISPGQGEQYF.

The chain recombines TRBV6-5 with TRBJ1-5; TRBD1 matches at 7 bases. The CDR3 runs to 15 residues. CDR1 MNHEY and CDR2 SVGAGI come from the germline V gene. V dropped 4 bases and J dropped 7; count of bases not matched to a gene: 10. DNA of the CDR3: TGTGCCAGCAGTTCCACACAGGGGATCAGACAGCCCCAGCATTTT. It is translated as CASSSTQGIRQPQHF.

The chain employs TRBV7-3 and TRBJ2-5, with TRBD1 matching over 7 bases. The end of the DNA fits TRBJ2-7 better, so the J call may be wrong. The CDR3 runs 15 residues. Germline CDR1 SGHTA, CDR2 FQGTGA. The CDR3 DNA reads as TGTGCCAGCAGCTTAATGGAAGGGGGCATGTACGAGCAGTACTTC. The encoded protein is CASSLMEGGMYEQYF.

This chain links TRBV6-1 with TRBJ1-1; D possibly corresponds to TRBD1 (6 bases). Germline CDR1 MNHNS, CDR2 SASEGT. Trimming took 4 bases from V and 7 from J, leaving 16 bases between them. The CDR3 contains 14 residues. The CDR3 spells CASSGLGGLNEAFF. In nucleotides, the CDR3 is TGTGCCAGCAGTGGCTTGGGGGGGCTTAATGAAGCTTTCTTT.

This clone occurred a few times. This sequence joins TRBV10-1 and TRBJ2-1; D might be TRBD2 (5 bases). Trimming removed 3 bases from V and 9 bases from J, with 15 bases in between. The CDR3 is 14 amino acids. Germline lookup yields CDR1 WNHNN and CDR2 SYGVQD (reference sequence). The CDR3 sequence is CASSESGELGEQFF. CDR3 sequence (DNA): TGCGCCAGCAGTGAATCCGGGGAACTTGGTGAGCAGTTCTTC.

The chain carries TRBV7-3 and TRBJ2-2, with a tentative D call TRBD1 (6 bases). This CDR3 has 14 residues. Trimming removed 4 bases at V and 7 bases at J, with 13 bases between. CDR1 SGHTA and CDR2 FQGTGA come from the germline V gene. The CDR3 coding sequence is TGTGCCAGCAGCTCTAAAGGGGGTATCGGGGAGCTGTTTTTT. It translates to CASSSKGGIGELFF.

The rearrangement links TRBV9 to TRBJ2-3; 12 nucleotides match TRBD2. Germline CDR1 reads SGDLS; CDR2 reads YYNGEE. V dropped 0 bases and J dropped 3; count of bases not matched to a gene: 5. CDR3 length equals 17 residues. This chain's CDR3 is CASSVATSGRRTDTQYF. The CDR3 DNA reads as TGTGCCAGCAGCGTAGCTACTAGCGGGAGGCGTACAGATACGCAGTATTTT.